The T cell receptor beta chain described here comes from a study of Graves' ophthalmopathy and Graves' hyperthyroidism. Study-level results: It was with around 71% sensitivity and roughly 75% specificity that the model predicted ophthalmopathy progression. A classifier, a 13-signature model, separated ophthalmopathy from stable hyperthyroidism with approximately 88% sensitivity and approximately 80% specificity.

A note on this clonotype: The antigen is not known.

CDR1 and CDR2 from the germline V gene are MGHDK and SYGVNS. There are 16 residues in the CDR3. V lost 3 bases to trimming and J lost 4 bases, with 15 bases between them. Transcripts of RNA were the source for amplifying TCR beta CDR3 regions. RT-PCR in the first round used HTBI primers; a second-round multiplex PCR followed. TCRdb called the multiplex PCR reads again in MiXCR, with one record for every CDR3 protein. The sample holds 600,000 to 950,000 distinct CDR3 sequences, roughly 41% seen once. Fresh peripheral blood, roughly 9.8 ml, was the PBMC source. The rearrangement joins TRBV25-1 to TRBJ1-4; possibly TRBD1 for D (5 bases). Sequenced: peripheral blood. The source of this sequence is an adult man with Graves' ophthalmopathy. The CDR3 reads CASSDSAGGYNEKLFF. The DNA of the CDR3 is TGTGCCAGCAGTGATAGTGCCGGGGGTTATAATGAAAAACTGTTTTTT.